A selection of T cell receptor beta chains follows, all from one sample in a study of CD8 T cells in ankylosing spondylitis. TCRdb itself ran the 5' RACE reads through MiXCR, one entry per CDR3 protein. The table includes roughly 450,000 distinct CDR3 sequences, around 26% detected once. Sequencing was done on a sample of blood, either unsorted or a sorted T cell fraction (not recorded which). These TCRs come from a male donor with ankylosing spondylitis. CDR3s include the opening cysteine and the closing phenylalanine or tryptophan. D genes are given only for firm matches. Size tells how often a clone was seen (once, few, many) or the class of an expanded clone, and some rows leave it out.

cdr3_aa	cdr3_nt	clone_size	v_call	j_call	d_call
CASSQDLAGTYTF	TGTGCCAGCAGCCAAGACCTCGCAGGCACCTACACCTTC	.	TRBV4-2	TRBJ1-2	.
CSVGRDVTDTQYF	TGCAGCGTTGGCCGGGATGTCACAGATACGCAGTATTTT	.	TRBV29-1	TRBJ2-3	.
CSARETGPWGPQHF	TGCAGTGCTAGAGAGACAGGACCTTGGGGGCCCCAGCATTTT	.	TRBV20-1	TRBJ1-5	.
CASSYNRNGYTF	TGTGCCAGCAGTTACAACAGAAACGGCTACACCTTC	few	TRBV6-5	TRBJ1-2	.
CASSFWEEDTQYF	TGTGCCAGCAGCTTTTGGGAGGAAGATACGCAGTATTTT	.	TRBV11-1	TRBJ2-3	.
CASSGDINTGELFF	TGTGCCAGCAGTGGGGACATCAACACCGGGGAGCTGTTTTTT	.	TRBV2	TRBJ2-2	.
CASSLMDRETEAFF	TGTGCCAGCAGCTTAATGGACAGGGAGACTGAAGCTTTCTTT	.	TRBV7-6	TRBJ1-1	TRBD1
CASSFYNTGELFF	TGTGCCAGCAGTTTCTACAACACCGGGGAGCTGTTTTTT	many	TRBV12-3/TRBV12-4	TRBJ2-2	.
CSVLKTSRREQFF	TGCAGCGTGCTGAAGACTAGCCGGCGGGAGCAGTTCTTC	.	TRBV29-1	TRBJ2-1	TRBD2
CASSLGLAGEQYF	TGCGCCAGCAGCTTAGGACTAGCCGGCGAGCAGTACTTC	few	TRBV5-1	TRBJ2-7	TRBD2
CATSDSGPRNTGELFF	TGTGCCACCAGTGATTCGGGACCCAGGAACACCGGGGAGCTGTTTTTT	.	TRBV24-1	TRBJ2-2	.
CASTPRDGQDKYEQYF	TGTGCCAGCACCCCGCGGGACGGACAGGACAAGTACGAGCAGTACTTC	.	TRBV7-6	TRBJ2-7	.
CSAPTSGKGNEQFF	TGCAGTGCTCCCACTAGCGGGAAGGGGAATGAGCAGTTCTTC	few	TRBV20-1	TRBJ2-1	TRBD2
CASSYCTGPGRFSYNEQFF	TGTGCCAGCAGTTACTGTACAGGACCGGGACGATTTTCCTACAATGAGCAGTTCTTC	.	TRBV6-5	TRBJ2-1	.
CASSLGGATTTNEKLFF	TGCGCCAGCAGCTTGGGAGGGGCAACTACAACTAATGAAAAACTGTTTTTT	.	TRBV5-1	TRBJ1-4	.
CASSELGSVIYEQYF	TGCGCCAGCAGTGAGCTTGGTAGCGTGATCTACGAGCAGTACTTC	few	TRBV10-2	TRBJ2-7	.
CASSPGPANYGYTF	TGTGCCAGCAGCCCGGGCCCGGCTAACTATGGCTACACCTTC	few	TRBV12-3/TRBV12-4	TRBJ1-2	.
CAISDGGGTYNEQFF	TGTGCCATCAGTGATGGGGGGGGTACCTACAATGAGCAGTTCTTC	few	TRBV10-3	TRBJ2-1	TRBD2
CASSRSDGRATGELFF	TGCGCCAGCAGCCGCAGTGACGGGAGGGCTACCGGGGAGCTGTTTTTT	.	TRBV5-1	TRBJ2-2	TRBD2
CSARSYGGSSYNEQFF	TGCAGTGCTAGAAGTTACGGAGGAAGCTCCTACAATGAGCAGTTCTTC	few	TRBV20-1	TRBJ2-1	.
CASSLAAGEDTQYF	TGCGCCAGCAGCTTGGCGGCAGGGGAAGATACGCAGTATTTT	.	TRBV5-1	TRBJ2-3	.
CSTEGEQGAEAFF	TGCAGCACTGAAGGGGAGCAGGGCGCTGAAGCTTTCTTT	.	TRBV29-1	TRBJ1-1	.
CASSLGPSGDNEQFF	TGTGCCAGCAGCTTAGGGCCTAGCGGGGACAATGAGCAGTTCTTC	.	TRBV7-2	TRBJ2-1	TRBD2
CASSPTPSPETQYF	TGTGCCAGCTCGCCAACTCCATCCCCAGAGACCCAGTACTTC	once	TRBV18	TRBJ2-5	.
CASSPTAGGAFF	TGTGCCAGCAGCCCCACAGCCGGCGGAGCTTTCTTT	.	TRBV27	TRBJ1-1	.
CASSLGAGAANVLTF	TGTGCCAGCAGCTTAGGGGCTGGAGCGGCCAACGTCCTGACTTTC	few	TRBV11-2	TRBJ2-6	.
CATSDSVGTDTQYF	TGTGCCACCAGTGATTCAGTGGGCACAGATACGCAGTATTTT	.	TRBV24-1	TRBJ2-3	.
CASGLGLRVGDTQYF	TGTGCTAGTGGTTTGGGTTTGCGGGTAGGAGATACGCAGTATTTT	few	TRBV12-5	TRBJ2-3	.
CASRIAGRGETQYF	TGTGCCAGCAGAATAGCGGGAAGGGGAGAGACCCAGTACTTC	once	TRBV27	TRBJ2-5	TRBD2
CSARLGWQGTEAFF	TGCAGCGCCAGGTTGGGCTGGCAGGGCACTGAAGCTTTCTTT	few	TRBV29-1	TRBJ1-1	.
CASSSMSLYNSPLHF	TGTGCCAGCAGTTCGATGAGTCTCTATAATTCACCCCTCCACTTT	.	TRBV12-3/TRBV12-4	TRBJ1-6	.
CASSPEVWDEQFF	TGTGCCAGCAGCCCGGAGGTTTGGGATGAGCAGTTCTTC	.	TRBV7-8	TRBJ2-1	.
CSARLAGGEQYF	TGCAGTGCTCGACTAGCGGGAGGCGAGCAGTACTTC	few	TRBV20-1	TRBJ2-7	TRBD2
CASSLEELLGYEQYF	TGTGCCAGCAGCTTAGAGGAACTACTAGGCTACGAGCAGTACTTC	few	TRBV11-2	TRBJ2-7	.
CASSPTGGANYEQYF	TGTGCCAGCTCACCGACAGGGGGCGCGAACTACGAGCAGTACTTC	.	TRBV18	TRBJ2-7	TRBD1
CASSQDRGGSWSYGYTF	TGTGCCAGCAGCCAAGATCGGGGGGGCTCTTGGAGCTATGGCTACACCTTC	.	TRBV4-2	TRBJ1-2	.
CASSRDRTDYNEQFF	TGTGCCAGCAGTCGAGATCGGACAGACTACAATGAGCAGTTCTTC	.	TRBV7-9	TRBJ2-1	.
CASSLADPNRAYEQYF	TGCGCCAGCAGCTTGGCCGATCCGAACAGAGCCTACGAGCAGTACTTC	many	TRBV5-1	TRBJ2-7	.
CASSISGADTQYF	TGTGCCAGCAGTATATCGGGAGCAGATACGCAGTATTTT	few	TRBV12-3/TRBV12-4	TRBJ2-3	.
CSVVFWTGTEAFF	TGCAGCGTTGTGTTTTGGACCGGGACTGAAGCTTTCTTT	.	TRBV29-1	TRBJ1-1	.
CSVAEGVGANVLTF	TGCAGCGTCGCCGAGGGGGTCGGGGCCAACGTCCTGACTTTC	.	TRBV29-1	TRBJ2-6	.
CASSLYRVSWNEQFF	TGTGCCAGCAGTTTGTACAGGGTTTCGTGGAATGAGCAGTTCTTC	few	TRBV12-3/TRBV12-4	TRBJ2-1	.
CASSPSWGGEAKNIQYF	TGTGCCAGCTCACCGTCCTGGGGGGGCGAAGCCAAAAACATTCAGTACTTC	.	TRBV18	TRBJ2-4	.
CSAERQGLGTEAFF	TGCAGTGCGGAGAGACAGGGTCTAGGGACTGAAGCTTTCTTT	.	TRBV20-1	TRBJ1-1	TRBD1